One T cell receptor (beta chain) is described in this entry. The data derive from a study of blood T cell repertoires in COVID-19. Study-level information: Sites across the United States, Italy and Spain contributed samples from acute and convalescent COVID-19. T cells, B-cell-depleted T cells, or PBMCs provided the cDNA or gDNA that served as material.

Germline V lookup: CDR1 DFQATT, CDR2 SNEGSKA (reference sequence). V was pared by 7 bases and J by 5 bases, with 12 bases between. This CDR3 is 11 amino acids long. As processed by the authors: Researchers report that nucleated cell counts were estimated from reference gene primer amplification. TCRdb keeps only in-frame clones here, not all; method: immunoSEQ multiplex PCR. V, J and clone size were drawn from that table, and D and trimming were deduced from the DNA. The sample has some 230,000 clones; under 90% are singletons. The sample comprised peripheral blood. The V gene is TRBV20-1, the J gene TRBJ2-7, with TRBD1 as a possible D gene (5 bases). This receptor was obtained from a woman aged 60-70 years who had recovered from COVID-19. The CDR3 DNA reads as TGCAGTGGGGGCGATACGGACGAGCAGTACTTC. It specifies CSGGDTDEQYF.